The sequence of this T cell receptor (beta chain) was determined in a study of blood T cell repertoires in COVID-19. The germline gives CDR1 SGHTA, CDR2 FQGNSA. V was clipped by 1 base and J by 6 bases, with 17 bases between them. There are 16 residues in the CDR3. TCRdb's copy holds only in-frame clones and misses some; the assay was immunoSEQ multiplex PCR. The sample records 370,000 or so clones, more than 75% being singletons. Sequenced input: PBMCs or T cells enriched from blood (not recorded which). The chain recombines TRBV7-2 with TRBJ2-3; the D gene is possibly TRBD1 (5 bases). The receptor comes from a man aged 25 to 40 who had recovered from COVID-19. The CDR3 bases are TGTGCCAGCAGCTTAGGGTGGGGCTCCCTGGGGGATACGCAGTATTTT. Protein: CASSLGWGSLGDTQYF.